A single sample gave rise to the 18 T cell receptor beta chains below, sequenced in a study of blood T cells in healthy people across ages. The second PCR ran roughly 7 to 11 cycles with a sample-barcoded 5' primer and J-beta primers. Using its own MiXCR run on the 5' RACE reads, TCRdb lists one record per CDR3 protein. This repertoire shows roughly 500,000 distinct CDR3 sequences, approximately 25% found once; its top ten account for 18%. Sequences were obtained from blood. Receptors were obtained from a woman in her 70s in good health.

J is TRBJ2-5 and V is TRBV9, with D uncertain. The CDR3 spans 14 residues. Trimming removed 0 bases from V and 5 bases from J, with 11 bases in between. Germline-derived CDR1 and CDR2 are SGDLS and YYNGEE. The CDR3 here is CASSVDIGMETQYF. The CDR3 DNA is TGTGCCAGCAGCGTAGACATAGGGATGGAGACCCAGTACTTC.

In DNA form, the CDR3 reads TGTGCCTGGGGCATCGGGGGAAACACCATATATTTT. Residues: CAWGIGGNTIYF. This chain uses TRBV30 with TRBJ1-3, with D hard to call. V lost 5 bases to trimming and J lost 4 bases, with 9 bases between them. The CDR3 is 12 amino acids. CDR1 GTSNPN and CDR2 SVGIG come from the germline V gene (reference sequence).

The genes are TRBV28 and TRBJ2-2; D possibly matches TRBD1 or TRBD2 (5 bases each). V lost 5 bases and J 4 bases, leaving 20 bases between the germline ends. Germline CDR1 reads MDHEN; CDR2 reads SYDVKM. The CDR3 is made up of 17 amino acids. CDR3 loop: CASSPLLGRGGTGELFF. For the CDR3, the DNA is TGTGCCAGCAGTCCCCTTCTGGGCCGGGGCGGCACCGGGGAGCTGTTTTTT.

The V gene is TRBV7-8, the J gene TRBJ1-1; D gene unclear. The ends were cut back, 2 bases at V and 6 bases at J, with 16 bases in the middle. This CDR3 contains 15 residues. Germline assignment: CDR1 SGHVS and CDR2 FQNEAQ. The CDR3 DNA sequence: TGTGCCAGCAGCTTACTGTGGGGTGTGAAGGCTGAAGCTTTCTTT. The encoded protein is CASSLLWGVKAEAFF.

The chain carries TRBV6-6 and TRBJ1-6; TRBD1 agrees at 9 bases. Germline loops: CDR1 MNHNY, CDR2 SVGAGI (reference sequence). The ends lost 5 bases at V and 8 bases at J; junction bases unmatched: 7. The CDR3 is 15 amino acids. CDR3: CASSVQGASDSPLHF. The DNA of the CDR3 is TGTGCCAGCAGTGTACAGGGGGCAAGTGATTCACCCCTCCACTTT.

In DNA, the CDR3 is TGCGCCAGCAGCTTGGAGAGTGTTTCCGTCGAGCAGTACTTC. Its translation: CASSLESVSVEQYF. V is TRBV5-1 and J is TRBJ2-7; D not resolved. The CDR3 has 14 residues. Germline-derived CDR1 and CDR2 are SGHRS and YFSETQ. V lost 0 bases to trimming and J lost 6 bases, with 13 bases between them.

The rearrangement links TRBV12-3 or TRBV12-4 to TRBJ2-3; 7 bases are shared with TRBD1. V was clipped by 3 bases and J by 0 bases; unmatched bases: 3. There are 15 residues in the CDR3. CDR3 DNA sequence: TGTGCCAGCAGTTTGACGGACAGGAGCACAGATACGCAGTATTTT. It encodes CASSLTDRSTDTQYF.

CDR3 residues: CASSYDRGRGNTEAFF. The DNA for the CDR3 is TGTGCCAGCAGTTATGACAGGGGGCGCGGGAACACTGAAGCTTTCTTT. The V gene is TRBV6-5, the J gene TRBJ1-1; TRBD1 aligns across 10 bases. Germline V gene sequence: CDR1 MNHEY, CDR2 SVGAGI. V was clipped by 3 bases and J by 1 base; unmatched bases: 5. The CDR3 runs to 16 residues.

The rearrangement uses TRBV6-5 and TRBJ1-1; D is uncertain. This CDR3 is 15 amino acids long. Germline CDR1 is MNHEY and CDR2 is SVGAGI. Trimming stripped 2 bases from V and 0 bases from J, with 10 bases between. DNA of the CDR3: TGTGCCAGCAGTTACGGGGTGAATATGAACACTGAAGCTTTCTTT. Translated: CASSYGVNMNTEAFF.

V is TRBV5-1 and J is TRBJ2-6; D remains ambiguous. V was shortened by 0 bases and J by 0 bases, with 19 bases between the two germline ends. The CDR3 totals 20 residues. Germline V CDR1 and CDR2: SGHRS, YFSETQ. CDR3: CASSLASGGAPLSGANVLTF. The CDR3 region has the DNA TGCGCCAGCAGCTTGGCCTCGGGTGGAGCCCCTCTCTCTGGGGCCAACGTCCTGACTTTC.

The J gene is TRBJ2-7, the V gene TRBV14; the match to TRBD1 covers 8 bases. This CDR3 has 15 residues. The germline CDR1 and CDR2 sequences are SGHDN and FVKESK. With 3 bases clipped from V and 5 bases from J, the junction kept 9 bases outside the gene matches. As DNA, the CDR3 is TGTGCCAGCAGCCATAGACAGGGGCCCCTCGACGAGCAGTACTTC. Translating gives CASSHRQGPLDEQYF.

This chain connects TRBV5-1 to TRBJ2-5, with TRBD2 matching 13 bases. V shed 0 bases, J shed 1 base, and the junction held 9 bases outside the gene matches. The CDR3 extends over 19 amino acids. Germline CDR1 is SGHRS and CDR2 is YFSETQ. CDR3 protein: CASSLVRLAGGEFQETQYF. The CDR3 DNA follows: TGCGCCAGCAGCTTGGTTCGACTAGCGGGGGGCGAATTCCAAGAGACCCAGTACTTC.

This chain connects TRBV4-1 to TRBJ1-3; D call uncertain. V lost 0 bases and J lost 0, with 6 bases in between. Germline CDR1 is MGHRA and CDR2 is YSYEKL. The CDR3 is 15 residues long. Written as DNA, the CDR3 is TGCGCCAGCAGCCAAGATTTCAACTCTGGAAACACCATATATTTT. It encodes CASSQDFNSGNTIYF.

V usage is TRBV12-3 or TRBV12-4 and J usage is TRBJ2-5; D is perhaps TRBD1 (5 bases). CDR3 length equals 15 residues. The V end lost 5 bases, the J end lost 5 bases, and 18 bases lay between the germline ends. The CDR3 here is CASSTDGLRQETQYF. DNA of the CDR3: TGTGCCAGCAGTACGGACGGGCTCCGACAGGAGACCCAGTACTTC.

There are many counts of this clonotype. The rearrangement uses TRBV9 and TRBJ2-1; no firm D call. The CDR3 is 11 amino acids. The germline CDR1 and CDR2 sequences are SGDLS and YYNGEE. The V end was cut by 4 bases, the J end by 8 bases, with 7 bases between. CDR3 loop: CASSPQDEQFF. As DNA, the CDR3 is TGTGCCAGCAGCCCCCAGGATGAGCAGTTCTTC. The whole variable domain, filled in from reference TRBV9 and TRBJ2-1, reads DSGVTQTPKHLITATGQRVTLRCSPRSGDLSVYWYQQSLDQGLQFLIQYYNGEERAKGNILERFSAQQFPDLHSELNLSSLELGDSALYFCASSPQDEQFFGPGTRLTVL.

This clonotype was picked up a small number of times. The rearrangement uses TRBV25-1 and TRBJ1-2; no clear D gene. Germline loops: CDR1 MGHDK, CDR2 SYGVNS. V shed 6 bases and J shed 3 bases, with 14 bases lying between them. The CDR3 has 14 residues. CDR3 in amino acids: CASSPGPGYYGYTF. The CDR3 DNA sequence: TGTGCCAGCAGCCCGGGCCCCGGATACTATGGCTACACCTTC.

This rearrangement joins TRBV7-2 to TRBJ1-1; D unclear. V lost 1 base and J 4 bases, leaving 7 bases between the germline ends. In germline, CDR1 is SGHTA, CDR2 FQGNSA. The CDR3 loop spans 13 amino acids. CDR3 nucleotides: TGTGCCAGCAGCTTAGAGGGAATCACTGAAGCTTTCTTT. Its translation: CASSLEGITEAFF.

CDR3 residues: CASSTLAGAPADTQYF. In nucleotides, the CDR3 is TGTGCCAGTAGCACGTTAGCGGGGGCCCCTGCAGATACGCAGTATTTT. The chain carries TRBV19 and TRBJ2-3; 9 bases are shared with TRBD2. Germline CDR1 LNHDA, CDR2 SQIVND (reference sequence). With V trimmed by 6 bases and J by 4 bases, 11 bases remained unmatched. CDR3 length equals 16 residues.